These 29 T cell receptor beta chains came from one sample sequenced in a study of T cells of healthy individuals. TCRdb fed the 5' RACE reads into MiXCR, producing one record per CDR3 protein. The data show fewer than 75,000 distinct CDR3 sequences, about 16% seen once. Every receptor here comes from a human donor in good health.

This chain uses TRBV27 with TRBJ2-7; 7 bases match TRBD1. The germline gives CDR1 MNHEY, CDR2 SMNVEV (reference sequence). Losses at the gene ends were 6 bases for V and 2 bases for J; bases not matched to a gene: 4. This CDR3 is built from 13 residues. The CDR3 DNA reads as TGTGCCAGCAGGGGGACAGCAACCTACGAGCAGTACTTC. It yields the protein CASRGTATYEQYF.

This clonotype was seen repeatedly, ten times or more. The V call is TRBV7-2, the J call TRBJ2-1, with D unresolved. This CDR3 contains 13 residues. Germline V CDR1 and CDR2: SGHTA, FQGNSA. The V end was cut by 2 bases, the J end by 10 bases, with 12 bases between. DNA for the CDR3: TGTGCCAGCAGCTTAAGGGCACGGCACGAGCAGTTCTTC. The encoded protein is CASSLRARHEQFF.

At least ten counts were recorded for this clonotype. The chain joins TRBV15 to TRBJ2-1; 8 nucleotides match TRBD1. The CDR3 extends over 14 amino acids. Germline values: CDR1 LNHNV, CDR2 YYDKDF (reference sequence). Trimming removed 8 bases from V and 1 base from J; junction bases left unmatched: 4. The CDR3 spells CATYGQGSYNEQFF. The CDR3 region has the DNA TGTGCCACCTACGGACAGGGATCCTACAATGAGCAGTTCTTC.

V and J are TRBV21-1 and TRBJ1-6; TRBD1, as called in the table, went unchecked against the DNA. TRBV21-1 counts as a pseudogene. This CDR3 has 18 residues. The CDR3 DNA follows: TGTGCCAGCAGCCCCCGGACACTCCTACGAAGTCGGGATTCACCCCTCCACTTT. Its translation: CASSPRTLLRSRDSPLHF.

A few counts support this clonotype. The chain links TRBV2 to TRBJ2-5, with 9 bases fitting TRBD1. CDR1 is SNHLY, CDR2 FYNNEI, per germline. The CDR3 has 14 amino acids. V trimming: 6 bases; J trimming: 3 bases; junction bases outside the gene matches: 5. The CDR3 loop reads CASSDRDREETQYF. The CDR3 nucleotides are TGTGCCAGCAGCGACCGGGACAGGGAAGAGACCCAGTACTTC.

This clonotype was seen more than once but under ten times. This rearrangement joins TRBV20-1 to TRBJ1-1; D is perhaps TRBD1 (6 bases). V dropped 3 bases and J dropped 2 bases, with 10 bases sitting between them. This CDR3 is built from 13 residues. Germline assignment: CDR1 DFQATT and CDR2 SNEGSKA (reference sequence). The CDR3 DNA reads as TGCAGTGCTAGCGGGGGGCTCAACACTGAAGCTTTCTTT. Protein sequence: CSASGGLNTEAFF.

This clonotype was recorded at least ten times. The V call is TRBV5-1, the J call TRBJ2-1; D is possibly TRBD2 (6 bases). V lost 5 bases, J lost 6 bases, and 9 bases lay in between. Germline assignment: CDR1 SGHRS and CDR2 YFSETQ. The CDR3 runs 12 residues. CDR3 coding DNA: TGCGCCAGCAGACTAGCCACCAATGAGCAGTTCTTC. Translating it yields CASRLATNEQFF.

The genes are TRBV6-2 or TRBV6-3 and TRBJ2-1; tentative D call: TRBD2 (5 bases). Germline V gene sequence: CDR1 MNHEY, CDR2 SVGEGT. The CDR3 length is 12 residues. With 5 bases removed from V and 8 bases from J, the gap between germline ends came to 10 bases. CDR3 nucleotide sequence: TGTGCCAGCAGTGACTACTGGGATGAGCAGTTCTTC. This translates into CASSDYWDEQFF.

A few counts support this clonotype. The V gene is TRBV28, the J gene TRBJ1-5; D remains ambiguous. The CDR3 has 14 amino acids. The V and J ends lost 6 bases and 1 base respectively, with 10 bases between them. Germline CDR1 is MDHEN and CDR2 is SYDVKM. CDR3 nucleotide sequence: TGTGCCAGCAGCATATTGACAAGCAATCAGCCCCAGCATTTT. This codes for CASSILTSNQPQHF.

In its sample, this clonotype was seen a few times. This chain connects TRBV2 to TRBJ2-2; D call uncertain. V lost 5 bases, J lost 6 bases, and 22 bases lay in between. Germline CDR1 SNHLY, CDR2 FYNNEI. The CDR3 totals 17 residues. This CDR3 is CASSQLTDLGLAGELFF. The CDR3 DNA reads TGTGCCAGCAGTCAATTGACGGACCTAGGGCTCGCCGGGGAGCTGTTTTTT.

The sample holds many counts of this clonotype. The V call is TRBV5-4, the J call TRBJ1-6, with 10 bases lining up with TRBD1. V gave up 3 bases and J gave up 0 bases; unmatched junction bases: 9. CDR3 length: 19 amino acids. Germline CDR1 reads SGHNT; CDR2 reads YYREEE (reference sequence). CDR3 in amino acids: CASSSPGTGENSYNSPLHF. The DNA of the CDR3 is TGTGCCAGCAGCTCTCCCGGGACAGGGGAAAACTCCTATAATTCACCCCTCCACTTT.

This clonotype was found many times. J is TRBJ1-4 and V is TRBV7-6, with D hard to call. With 1 base removed from V and 7 bases from J, the gap between germline ends came to 7 bases. CDR3 length: 13 residues. Germline V gene lookup returns CDR1 SGHVS and CDR2 FNYEAQ. CDR3 protein: CASSLGTAEKLFF. The CDR3 bases are TGTGCCAGCAGCTTAGGAACAGCTGAAAAACTGTTTTTT. Supplemented by reference TRBV7-6 and TRBJ1-4, the full variable domain reads GAGVSQSPRYKVTKRGQDVALRCDPISGHVSLYWYRQALGQGPEFLTYFNYEAQQDKSGLPNDRFSAERPEGSISTLTIQRTEQRDSAMYRCASSLGTAEKLFFGSGTQLSVL.

This clonotype has a count of ten or more. The V and J genes are TRBV29-1 and TRBJ2-7; 8 nucleotides align to TRBD1. Looked up from germline, CDR1 is SQVTM and CDR2 is ANQGSEA. The CDR3 has 13 amino acids. Unmatched junction bases numbered 3, after V lost 3 bases and J lost 2 bases. As DNA, the CDR3 is TGCAGCGTTGAGGGGACAGGCACCTACGAGCAGTACTTC. It translates to CSVEGTGTYEQYF.

The V gene is TRBV12-3 or TRBV12-4, the J gene TRBJ1-1; perhaps TRBD1 as D (5 bases). This CDR3 has 12 amino acids. The germline V and J ends were trimmed by 5 bases and 5 bases, with 9 bases remaining between them. CDR3 region: CASSGGGTEAFF. In nucleotides, the CDR3 is TGTGCCAGCAGTGGGGGGGGAACTGAAGCTTTCTTT.

In its sample, this clonotype was seen a few times. The V gene is TRBV15, the J gene TRBJ1-5, with D tentatively TRBD1 (5 bases). The V end lost 1 base, the J end lost 0 bases, and 13 bases lay between the germline ends. The CDR3 runs to 17 residues. The V gene's germline CDR1 is LNHNV and CDR2 YYDKDF (reference sequence). CDR3 coding DNA: TGTGCCACCAGCAGAGGGCCAGGGCAAGATAGCAATCAGCCCCAGCATTTT. It specifies CATSRGPGQDSNQPQHF.

This clonotype was recorded a few times. This chain connects TRBV4-1 to TRBJ2-2; 8 nucleotides agree with TRBD2. This CDR3 spans 16 amino acids. CDR1 is MGHRA and CDR2 is YSYEKL in the germline V gene. Losses at the gene ends were 0 bases for V and 4 bases for J; bases not matched to a gene: 4. CDR3 DNA: TGCGCCAGCAGCCAAGAGATAACTAGCGGCACCGGGGAGCTGTTTTTT. It specifies CASSQEITSGTGELFF.

This clonotype occurred a few times. The V gene is TRBV5-1, the J gene TRBJ2-3; no firm D call. V was cut by 0 bases and J by 3 bases, with 11 bases left in between. Germline CDR1 reads SGHRS; CDR2 reads YFSETQ. The length of the CDR3 is 15 residues. The CDR3 is CASSLEGYPTDTQYF. The CDR3 nucleotides are TGCGCCAGCAGCTTGGAGGGCTATCCGACAGATACGCAGTATTTT.

This clonotype was picked up a small number of times. The CDR3: CASSPPGLAGGNIQYF. The DNA for the CDR3 is TGTGCCAGCAGCCCCCCCGGACTAGCGGGGGGAAACATTCAGTACTTC. The rearrangement uses TRBV7-2 and TRBJ2-4; TRBD2 agrees at 14 bases. CDR1 and CDR2 from the germline V gene are SGHTA and FQGNSA. The junction had 6 bases not matched to a gene; V was cut back by 5 bases and J by 6 bases. The CDR3 is 16 amino acids.

The chain links TRBV15 to TRBJ2-6; no clear D gene. Per germline, CDR1 LNHNV and CDR2 YYDKDF (reference sequence). The CDR3 has 18 residues. Deletions cut 1 base from V and 2 bases from J, with 15 bases between. CDR3 in DNA: TGTGCCACCAGCAGAGGTAACAAAGAGGCCACTGGGGCCAACGTCCTGACTTTC. Protein sequence: CATSRGNKEATGANVLTF. Using reference TRBV15 and TRBJ2-6 for the parts outside the CDR3, the full variable domain is DAMVIQNPRYQVTQFGKPVTLSCSQTLNHNVMYWYQQKSSQAPKLLFHYYDKDFNNEADTPDNFQSRRPNTSFCFLDIRSPGLGDTAMYLCATSRGNKEATGANVLTFGAGSRLTVL.

The V and J genes are TRBV7-9 and TRBJ2-3; 7 bases align to TRBD1. This CDR3 has 14 residues. With V trimmed by 6 bases and J by 4 bases, 7 bases remained unmatched. Germline V gives CDR1 SEHNR, CDR2 FQNEAQ (reference sequence). Here the CDR3 reads CASRNRGHSDTQYF. CDR3 DNA sequence: TGTGCCAGCAGAAACAGGGGTCATTCAGATACGCAGTATTTT.

This clonotype was detected a few times. The gene calls are TRBV4-1 and TRBJ2-7; D is tentatively TRBD1 or TRBD2 (5 bases each). CDR3 length: 14 residues. In germline, CDR1 is MGHRA, CDR2 YSYEKL. V was clipped by 4 bases and J by 2 bases, with 12 bases between them. CDR3 sequence reads: CASSRIPGPYEQYF. The CDR3 DNA is TGCGCCAGCAGCCGCATACCGGGACCCTACGAGCAGTACTTC.

This clonotype was seen once. The genes are TRBV18 and TRBJ2-5, with D tentatively TRBD2 (5 bases). This CDR3 region has 14 residues. Germline V lookup: CDR1 KGHSH, CDR2 LQKENI. V lost 6 bases and J lost 3, with 14 bases in between. CDR3 DNA: TGTGCCAGCTCCCACCCACCCGGGAAAGAGACCCAGTACTTC. Its translation: CASSHPPGKETQYF.

This clonotype came up a few times. The CDR3 sequence: CASTVGGATNEKLFF. The CDR3, as DNA: TGTGCCAGCACCGTGGGGGGAGCAACTAATGAAAAACTGTTTTTT. This chain joins TRBV2 and TRBJ1-4; TRBD1 is a possible D gene (5 bases). V was pared by 7 bases and J by 0 bases, with 12 bases between. This CDR3 has 15 amino acids. Germline values: CDR1 SNHLY, CDR2 FYNNEI.

This clonotype was detected ten times or more. The chain links TRBV3-1 to TRBJ1-5, with D hard to call. Germline lookup yields CDR1 LGHDT and CDR2 YNNKEL (reference sequence). Trimming removed 0 bases at V and 0 bases at J, with 6 bases between. The CDR3 runs to 15 residues. The CDR3 spells CASSQDRNSNQPQHF. CDR3 bases: TGTGCCAGCAGCCAAGACAGAAATAGCAATCAGCCCCAGCATTTT.

This clonotype was detected only a few times. The CDR3 spells CASSVGITYRTDTQYF. In DNA, the CDR3 is TGTGCCAGCAGTGTAGGGATCACTTACCGCACAGATACGCAGTATTTT. This chain joins TRBV2 and TRBJ2-3, with D hard to call. Germline V gene sequence: CDR1 SNHLY, CDR2 FYNNEI. The CDR3 runs 16 residues. Trimming stripped 4 bases from V and 1 base from J, with 15 bases between.

The V call is TRBV7-2, the J call TRBJ2-7; maybe TRBD1 (6 bases). V was cut by 1 base and J by 3 bases, with 19 bases left in between. CDR1 SGHTA and CDR2 FQGNSA come from the germline V gene. CDR3 size: 17 residues. This CDR3 is CASSLGDRAGADYEQYF. CDR3 nucleotide sequence: TGTGCCAGCAGCTTAGGAGATAGGGCAGGGGCCGACTACGAGCAGTACTTC. The whole variable domain, remainder taken from reference TRBV7-2 and TRBJ2-7, is GAGVSQSPSNKVTEKGKDVELRCDPISGHTALYWYRQSLGQGLEFLIYFQGNSAPDKSGLPSDRFSAERTGGSVSTLTIQRTQQEDSAVYLCASSLGDRAGADYEQYFGPGTRLTVT.

This clonotype was observed at least ten times. The chain has TRBV3-1 and TRBJ2-7; 9 bases map to TRBD2. The germline gives CDR1 LGHDT, CDR2 YNNKEL (reference sequence). The CDR3 spans 16 residues. Unmatched junction bases numbered 7, after V lost 0 bases and J lost 4 bases. Here the CDR3 DNA reads TGTGCCAGCAGCCAAGACGGCGGGACTAGCTATTACGAGCAGTACTTC. Translation: CASSQDGGTSYYEQYF.

CDR3 loop: CASSFSIAGGDTQYF. CDR3 nucleotides: TGTGCCAGCAGTTTTTCCATAGCGGGGGGAGATACGCAGTATTTT. This chain joins TRBV12-3 or TRBV12-4 and TRBJ2-3; TRBD2 agrees at 10 bases. J gave up 5 bases and V 3 bases, and 5 bases lay outside the gene matches. This CDR3 region has 15 residues.

Regarding this clonotype: Given a much more abundant clone one base away, this may be a read error. The gene calls are TRBV19 and TRBJ1-5, with TRBD1 matching over 7 bases. Germline V gene data show CDR1 as LNHDA and CDR2 as SQIVND (reference sequence). The V segment lost 4 bases and the J segment 0 bases; nucleotides outside the gene matches: 15. The length of the CDR3 is 19 residues. CDR3 nucleotide sequence: TGTGCCAGTAGTAAGAGAACAGGGGCGATACATAATAGCAATCAGCCCCAGCATTTT. It specifies CASSKRTGAIHNSNQPQHF. Supplemented by reference TRBV19 and TRBJ1-5, the full variable domain reads DGGITQSPKYLFRKEGQNVTLSCEQNLNHDAMYWYRQDPGQGLRLIYYSQIVNDFQKGDIAEGYSVSREKKESFPLTVTSAQKNPTAFYLCASSKRTGAIHNSNQPQHFGDGTRLSIL.